This T cell receptor beta chain was captured in a study of T cell changes during pregnancy in multiple sclerosis. The V and J ends lost 3 bases and 10 bases respectively, with 18 bases between them. Germline V gene sequence: CDR1 LNHNV, CDR2 YYDKDF (reference sequence). The CDR3 totals 15 residues. TCRdb's copy holds only in-frame clones and misses some; the assay was immunoSEQ multiplex PCR. The table shows around 53,000 clones, with around 92% occurring only once. The V and J genes are TRBV15 and TRBJ1-4; D is uncertain. This sequence originates from a female donor with multiple sclerosis, enrolled in a pregnancy study. Specimen: CD4+ T cells from peripheral blood mononuclear cells, collected after pregnancy. The CDR3 protein is CATSRDFTVSGKLFF. In DNA form, the CDR3 reads TGTGCCACCAGCAGGGACTTTACGGTTTCGGGAAAACTGTTTTTT.